The text below deals with one T cell receptor beta chain. Its target is unknown. The germline V gene encodes CDR1 SNHLY and CDR2 FYNNEI. V lost 3 bases, J lost 2 bases, and 6 bases stayed unmatched. The CDR3 runs 15 residues. The primer mix had 60 Vbeta and 13 Jbeta primers. Sequencing used immunoSEQ multiplex PCR; TCRdb keeps in-frame clones, though not all of them. This sample has about 82,000 clones, with around 76% found just once. The data derive from a study of cytomegalovirus exposure and HLA in healthy donors. Overall study findings and caveats: With later analysis, a missense DCLRE1C variant became linked to TCR beta V- and J-gene trimming. A list of roughly 180 TCR beta chains associated with cytomegalovirus was given.

Sequencing was done on a sample of PBMCs. The sequence was collected from a woman aged 50 to 65 in good health and CMV-seropositive. This chain links TRBV2 with TRBJ2-7, with 8 bases that match TRBD1. The CDR3 sequence: CASSERGQGTYEQYF. CDR3 sequence (DNA): TGTGCCAGCAGTGAGCGAGGACAGGGCACCTACGAGCAGTACTTC.